This record concerns one T cell receptor (beta chain) sequence. Antigen: not known. V was shortened by 4 bases and J by 5 bases, with 12 bases between the two germline ends. The CDR3 has 14 residues. Germline-derived CDR1 and CDR2 are SGHTA and FQGTGA. The record originates from a study of blood T cells in healthy people across ages. Study-level results: In long-lived donors, naive CD4+ cell counts and diversity exceeded those of aged donors. What prevented conclusive comparison of naive and antigen-experienced cells was that PBMCs were unsorted.

Next came a second PCR, run for about 7 to 11 cycles, which used a sample-barcoded 5' primer along with a J-beta primer mix. TCRdb redid the calling of the 5' RACE reads with MiXCR, one entry per CDR3 protein. This sample carries about 1.8 million distinct CDR3 sequences, about 50% of them seen once, and the ten largest clones take approximately 2.1%. The TCR sequence derives from a woman aged 40-49 years in good health. The rearrangement links TRBV7-3 to TRBJ2-1; D uncertain. Sample: blood. CDR3 bases: TGTGCCAGCAGCTCCGATACTACGGACAATGAGCAGTTCTTC. It translates to CASSSDTTDNEQFF.